This is a list of T cell receptor beta chains from one sample in a study of beta chain features in type 1 diabetes. Method: immunoSEQ multiplex PCR; TCRdb's copy keeps in-frame clones and lacks some. Of 450,000 to 600,000 clones in the sample, about 29% are singletons; the top ten hold 0.06% to 0.07%. What was sequenced was naive CD4+ T cells from blood. These receptor sequences come from a man aged 18 to 29 in good health. The CDR3 runs from the conserved cysteine through the conserved F or W. A D gene is named only where the DNA matches it firmly. The listing skips clone size in some rows; elsewhere it reads once, few, many or a size class.

j_call v_call clone_size d_call cdr3_aa cdr3_nt
TRBJ2-2 TRBV7-9 once NA CASKTLMNTGELFF TGTGCCAGCAAGACTCTTATGAACACCGGGGAGCTGTTTTTT
TRBJ1-1 TRBV29-1 many NA CSGGLQGTEAFF TGCAGCGGCGGTCTCCAGGGCACTGAAGCTTTCTTT
TRBJ1-1 TRBV29-1 once TRBD1 CSVESAGGWTEAFF TGCAGCGTTGAATCGGCAGGGGGCTGGACTGAAGCTTTCTTT
TRBJ2-7 TRBV10-3 NA NA CAIGLRSSYEQYF TGTGCCATCGGGCTGAGGAGCTCCTACGAGCAGTACTTC
TRBJ2-2 TRBV7-3 NA NA CASSLMGAVAGELFF TGTGCCAGCAGCTTGATGGGGGCGGTCGCCGGGGAGCTGTTTTTT
TRBJ2-5 TRBV30 few NA CAWNPLEETGETQYF TGTGCCTGGAACCCTCTGGAGGAAACGGGAGAGACCCAGTACTTC
TRBJ2-3 TRBV9 NA TRBD2 CASSPGTSGMRYTDTQYF TGTGCCAGCAGCCCAGGGACTAGCGGGATGAGGTACACAGATACGCAGTATTTT
TRBJ2-7 TRBV25-1 few NA CASSGGIWKPEQYF TGTGCCAGCAGTGGCGGAATTTGGAAGCCCGAGCAGTACTTC
TRBJ2-7 TRBV10-3 few TRBD2 CAISDGAGGEQYF TGTGCCATCAGTGATGGGGCGGGAGGCGAGCAGTACTTC
TRBJ1-2 TRBV21-1 few NA CASSTREYGYTF TGTGCCAGCAGCACCAGGGAATATGGCTACACCTTC
TRBJ2-3 TRBV7-8 few NA CASSLVGDINTQYF TGTGCCAGCAGCTTAGTTGGGGACATTAATACGCAGTATTTT
TRBJ2-4 TRBV7-2 NA NA CASSTPRLAENIQYF TGTGCCAGCAGCACCCCTCGGCTAGCCGAAAACATTCAGTACTTC
TRBJ2-1 TRBV18 few NA CASSPTGEQFF TGTGCCAGCTCACCAACGGGTGAGCAGTTCTTC
TRBJ1-1 TRBV2 NA NA CASSAGPSTEAFF TGTGCCAGCAGTGCAGGGCCGAGCACTGAAGCTTTCTTT
TRBJ1-4 TRBV4-3 NA NA CASSQDSRGDNEKLFF TGCGCCAGCAGCCAAGATTCTCGCGGGGATAATGAAAAACTGTTTTTT
TRBJ2-1 TRBV4-1 NA NA CASSRVQGFNEQFF TGCGCCAGCAGCCGCGTCCAGGGTTTCAATGAGCAGTTCTTC
TRBJ2-1 TRBV23-1 NA NA CASKTANPHLPHNEQFF TGCGCCAGCAAGACAGCCAACCCGCATCTGCCTCACAATGAGCAGTTCTTC
TRBJ2-7 TRBV30 few NA CAWTKSSYEQYF TGTGCCTGGACGAAGAGCTCCTACGAGCAGTACTTC
TRBJ2-2 TRBV5-6 NA NA CASSVVNGELFF TGTGCCAGCAGCGTCGTGAACGGGGAGCTGTTTTTT
TRBJ2-5 TRBV30 NA NA CAWSASRVQTQYF TGTGCCTGGAGTGCTAGCAGGGTCCAGACCCAGTACTTC
TRBJ1-1 TRBV30 few TRBD1 CAWSATGVGHAFF TGTGCCTGGAGTGCGACAGGGGTAGGGCATGCTTTCTTT
TRBJ2-1 TRBV28 NA TRBD2 CASSLSGSTNEQFF TGTGCCAGCAGCCTTAGCGGGAGTACGAATGAGCAGTTCTTC
TRBJ2-3 TRBV28 NA NA CASSLAYGADTQYF TGTGCCAGCAGTTTGGCGTACGGCGCAGATACGCAGTATTTT
TRBJ1-1 TRBV5-1 NA NA CASSLNSRLSTEAFF TGCGCCAGCAGCTTGAACAGCCGTCTCTCCACTGAAGCTTTCTTT
TRBJ2-1 TRBV7-9 few NA CASSLRGSEDNEQFF TGTGCCAGCAGCTTAAGGGGATCCGAGGACAATGAGCAGTTCTTC
TRBJ2-3 TRBV2 few NA CASSEGPSYTQYF TGTGCCAGCAGTGAAGGGCCATCATATACGCAGTATTTT
TRBJ2-7 TRBV28 NA NA CASSFPLRRGRHEQYF TGTGCCAGCAGTTTCCCCCTGAGGCGGGGCCGCCACGAGCAGTACTTC
TRBJ2-7 TRBV4-2 NA TRBD1 CASSQEGTGLIYEQYF TGTGCCAGCAGCCAAGAGGGGACAGGGTTGATCTACGAGCAGTACTTC
TRBJ2-3 TRBV5-5 NA NA CASSPVGTVVVDTQYF TGTGCCAGCAGCCCCGTCGGGACCGTGGTTGTAGATACGCAGTATTTT
TRBJ2-1 TRBV4-3 NA NA CASSQIQGSGYNEQFF TGCGCCAGCAGCCAGATTCAGGGATCAGGATACAATGAGCAGTTCTTC
TRBJ2-7 TRBV16 once NA CASSQSGGQASSYEQYF TGTGCCAGCAGCCAATCGGGTGGGCAGGCTTCCTCCTACGAGCAGTACTTC
TRBJ2-5 TRBV30 few NA CAWSARAGETQYF TGTGCCTGGAGTGCCAGGGCGGGCGAGACCCAGTACTTC
TRBJ2-6 TRBV11-1 NA NA CASSLGVGANVLTF TGTGCCAGCAGCTTAGGGGTTGGGGCCAACGTCCTGACTTTC
TRBJ2-1 TRBV21-1 few NA CASSNLVAADYNEQFF TGTGCCAGCAGCAATTTGGTCGCAGCGGACTACAATGAGCAGTTCTTC
TRBJ2-7 TRBV5-1 once NA CASSLIGTYDEQYF TGCGCCAGCAGCTTGATTGGGACATACGACGAGCAGTACTTC
TRBJ2-3 TRBV18 NA NA CASSPRRGSGTDTQYF TGTGCCAGCTCACCCCGTAGGGGGAGTGGCACAGATACGCAGTATTTT
TRBJ2-7 TRBV7-2 NA NA CASSSQVGGYEQYF TGTGCCAGCAGCTCACAAGTGGGGGGTTACGAGCAGTACTTC
TRBJ1-4 TRBV21-1 few NA CASRRATNEKLFF TGTGCCAGTCGTCGAGCAACTAATGAAAAACTGTTTTTT
TRBJ2-1 TRBV4-2 NA TRBD2 CASSQGTRDEQFF TGTGCCAGCAGCCAAGGGACTAGGGATGAGCAGTTCTTC
TRBJ1-1 TRBV13 NA NA CASSSYDGNRRAFF TGTGCCAGCAGCTCCTACGACGGAAATCGGAGAGCTTTCTTT